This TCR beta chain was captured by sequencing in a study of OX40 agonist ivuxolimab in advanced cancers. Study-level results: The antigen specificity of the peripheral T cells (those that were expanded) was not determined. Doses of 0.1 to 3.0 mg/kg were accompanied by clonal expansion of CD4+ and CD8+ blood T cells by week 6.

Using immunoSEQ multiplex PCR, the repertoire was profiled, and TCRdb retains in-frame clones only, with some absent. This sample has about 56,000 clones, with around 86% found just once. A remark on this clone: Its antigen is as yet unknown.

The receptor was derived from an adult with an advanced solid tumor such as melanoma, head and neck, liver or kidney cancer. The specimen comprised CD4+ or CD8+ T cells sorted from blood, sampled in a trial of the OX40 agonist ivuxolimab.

The CDR3 loop is CASRGRGLNEKLFF. The CDR3 region has the DNA TGTGCCAGCAGAGGACGAGGCCTTAATGAAAAACTGTTTTTT. The rearrangement uses TRBV28 and TRBJ1-4, with D uncertain. Trimming removed 6 bases at V and 4 bases at J, with 12 bases between. Germline loops: CDR1 MDHEN, CDR2 SYDVKM. CDR3 length: 14 amino acids. The whole variable domain, remainder taken from reference TRBV28 and TRBJ1-4, is DVKVTQSSRYLVKRTGEKVFLECVQDMDHENMFWYRQDPGLGLRLIYFSYDVKMKEKGDIPEGYSVSREKKERFSLILESASTNQTSMYLCASRGRGLNEKLFFGSGTQLSVL.